This paragraph reports one T cell receptor beta chain. What it binds is not known. TCR beta sequencing covered blood CD8+ and CD4+ T cells. Purification of the CD8+ and CD4+ T cells relied on negative isolation, and TEMRA cells underwent FACS enrichment. The CDR3 runs to 16 residues. The V end was cut by 1 base, the J end by 4 bases, with 14 bases between. CDR1 and CDR2 from the germline V gene are SGHVS and FQNEAQ. About 0.45 to 1 ug RNA was reverse transcribed with random hexamers. TCRdb re-called the immunoSEQ multiplex PCR reads with MiXCR, one entry per CDR3 protein. This table has 150,000 to 200,000 distinct CDR3 sequences, 85% to 95% appearing once. This sample is part of a study of CD8 T cells in Susac syndrome. Study outcomes and limitations: The TCR sequencing and HLA analysis in the study involved a relatively small number of individuals, as the study acknowledged.

The source material was CD8+ T cells from PBMCs. The chain links TRBV7-8 to TRBJ2-1, with TRBD1 as a possible D gene (5 bases). This sequence originates from a human donor with multiple sclerosis. The CDR3 loop is CASSLDGPGKYNEQFF. The CDR3, as DNA: TGTGCCAGCAGCTTAGATGGGCCAGGGAAGTACAATGAGCAGTTCTTC.